This T cell receptor beta chain was obtained from a study of T cell repertoires in aging, cancer and after chemotherapy. About the research overall: Patients with glioblastoma brain tumors were sampled before and after temozolomide-based therapy.

TRB rearrangements spanning V, D and J were amplified using mixed TRB-A/B primers. TCRdb itself ran the multiplex PCR reads through MiXCR, one entry per CDR3 protein. The sample holds more than 2,000 distinct CDR3 sequences, under 30% seen once. This clonotype was seen a few times. What it recognizes is unknown. The CDR3 totals 17 residues. With V trimmed by 1 base and J by 4 bases, 10 bases remained unmatched. Germline CDR1 SGHNT, CDR2 YENEEA. Study-wide points: Across the chemotherapy interval, each cancer cohort showed higher median generation probability, suggesting thymic rebound. Loss of evenness, beyond lost richness, contributed to age-related TCR diversity decline in cancer patients.

The template was genomic DNA from peripheral blood, not RNA. The source material was blood. This rearrangement joins TRBV11-3 to TRBJ1-1; 9 nucleotides match TRBD1. The TCR was taken from a human donor with a solid tumor. The CDR3 is CASSLGFVGQGPTEAFF. DNA for the CDR3: TGTGCCAGCAGCTTAGGGTTTGTAGGACAGGGGCCCACTGAAGCTTTCTTT.